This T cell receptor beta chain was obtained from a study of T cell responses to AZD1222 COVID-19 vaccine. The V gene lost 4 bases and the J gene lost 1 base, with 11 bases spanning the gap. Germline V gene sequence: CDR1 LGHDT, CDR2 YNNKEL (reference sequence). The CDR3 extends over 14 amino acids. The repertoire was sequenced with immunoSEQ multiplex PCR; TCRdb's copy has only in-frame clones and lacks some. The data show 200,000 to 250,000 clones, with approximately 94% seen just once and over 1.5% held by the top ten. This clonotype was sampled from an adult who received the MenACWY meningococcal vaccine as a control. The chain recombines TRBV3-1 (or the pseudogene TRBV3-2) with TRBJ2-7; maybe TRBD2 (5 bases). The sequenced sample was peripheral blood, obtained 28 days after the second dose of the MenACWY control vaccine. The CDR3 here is CASSRLAGSYEQYF. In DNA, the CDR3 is TGTGCCAGCAGCCGTTTGGCGGGTTCCTACGAGCAGTACTTC.